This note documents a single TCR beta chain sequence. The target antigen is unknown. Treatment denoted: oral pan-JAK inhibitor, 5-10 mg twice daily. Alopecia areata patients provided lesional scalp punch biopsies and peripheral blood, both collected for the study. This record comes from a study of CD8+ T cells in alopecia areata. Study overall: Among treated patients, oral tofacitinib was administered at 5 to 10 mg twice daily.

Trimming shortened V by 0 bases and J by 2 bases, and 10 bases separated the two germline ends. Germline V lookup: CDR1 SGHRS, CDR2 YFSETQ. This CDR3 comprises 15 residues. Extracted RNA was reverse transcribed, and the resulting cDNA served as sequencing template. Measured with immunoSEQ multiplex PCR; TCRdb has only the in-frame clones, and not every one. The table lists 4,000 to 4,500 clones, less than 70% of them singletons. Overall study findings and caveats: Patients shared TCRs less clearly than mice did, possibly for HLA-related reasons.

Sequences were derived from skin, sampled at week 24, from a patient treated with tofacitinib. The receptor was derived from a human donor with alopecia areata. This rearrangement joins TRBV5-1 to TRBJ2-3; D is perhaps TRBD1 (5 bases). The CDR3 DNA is TGCGCCAGCAGCTTGGGGACACCTGACACAGATACGCAGTATTTT. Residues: CASSLGTPDTDTQYF.